Below, one TCR beta chain is given with its context. Its target is not known. The source of the sample is a study of shared clonotypes between healthy human individuals. Findings and caveats of the study: Non-shared clonotypes showed lower generation probabilities than clonotypes common to all four donors. Naive subsets typically showed greater estimated richness than memory subsets. Sequencing depth was expected to influence donor clonotype sharing.

The CDR3 spans 15 residues. Germline-derived CDR1 and CDR2 are SGHRS and YFSETQ. V lost 2 bases to trimming and J lost 1 base, with 9 bases between them. The assay was immunoSEQ multiplex PCR, and TCRdb's table has in-frame clones only and misses some. The sample records around 990,000 clones, around three quarters being singletons. The material sequenced was memory CD4+ T cells from PBMCs. Subset defined: CD45RA-negative fraction. The chain has TRBV5-1 and TRBJ2-2, with D perhaps TRBD1 (6 bases). This clonotype was obtained from a man between 18 and 35 years old in good health. Some clones in this sample may be carry-over from other donors' samples. The CDR3 nucleotides are TGCGCCAGCAGCTTAGGGACAAGGAACACCGGGGAGCTGTTTTTT. Encoded protein: CASSLGTRNTGELFF.